This TCR beta chain came from a study of blood T cell repertoires in COVID-19. This clone was seen once. V was clipped by 2 bases and J by 5 bases; unmatched bases: 5. The germline CDR1 and CDR2 sequences are LNHDA and SQIVND (reference sequence). CDR3 length: 15 residues. Here immunoSEQ multiplex PCR was the method, and the copy in TCRdb shows in-frame clones only, minus some. The repertoire consists of 85,000 to 110,000 clones, with approximately 88% occurring once and the leading ten covering about 12%. This sequence was found in a human donor in a cohort sampled during active COVID-19. The sample comprised peripheral blood. This rearrangement joins TRBV19 to TRBJ1-5; TRBD1 matches at 8 bases. The CDR3 coding sequence is TGTGCCAGTAGTATACCCGGACAGGGCCATCAGCCCCAGCATTTT. As protein: CASSIPGQGHQPQHF.